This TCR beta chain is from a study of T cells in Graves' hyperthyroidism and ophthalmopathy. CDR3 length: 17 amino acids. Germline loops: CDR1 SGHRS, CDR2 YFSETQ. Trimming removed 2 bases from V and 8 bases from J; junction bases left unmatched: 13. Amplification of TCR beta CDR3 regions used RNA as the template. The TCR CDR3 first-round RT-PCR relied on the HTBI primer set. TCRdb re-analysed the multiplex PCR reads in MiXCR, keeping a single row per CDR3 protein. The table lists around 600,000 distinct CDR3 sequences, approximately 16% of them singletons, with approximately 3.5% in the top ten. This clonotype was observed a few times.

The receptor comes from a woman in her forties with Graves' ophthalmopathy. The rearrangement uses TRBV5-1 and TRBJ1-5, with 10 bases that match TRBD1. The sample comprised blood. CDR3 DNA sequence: TGCGCCAGCAGCTTCACGATCCGGGACAGGGGAGTTGAGCCCCAGCATTTT. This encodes CASSFTIRDRGVEPQHF.